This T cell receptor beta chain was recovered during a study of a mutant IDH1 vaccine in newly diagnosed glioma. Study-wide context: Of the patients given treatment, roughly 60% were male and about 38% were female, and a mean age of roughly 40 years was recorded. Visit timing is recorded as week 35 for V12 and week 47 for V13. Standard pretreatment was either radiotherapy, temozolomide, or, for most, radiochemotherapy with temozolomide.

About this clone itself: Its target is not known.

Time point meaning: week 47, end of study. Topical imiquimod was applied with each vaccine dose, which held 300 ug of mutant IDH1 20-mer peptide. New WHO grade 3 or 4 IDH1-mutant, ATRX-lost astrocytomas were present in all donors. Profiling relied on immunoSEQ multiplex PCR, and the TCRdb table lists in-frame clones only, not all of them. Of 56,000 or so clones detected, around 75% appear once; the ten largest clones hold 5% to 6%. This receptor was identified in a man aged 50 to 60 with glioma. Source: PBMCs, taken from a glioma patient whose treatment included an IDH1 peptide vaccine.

As DNA, the CDR3 is TGTGCCTGGATTACAGGGTTTCAAGCTTTCTTT. Its protein product is CAWITGFQAFF. V is TRBV30 and J is TRBJ1-1; D is possibly TRBD1 (6 bases). V was pared by 4 bases and J by 9 bases, with 12 bases between. The length of the CDR3 is 11 residues. Germline CDR1 and CDR2: GTSNPN and SVGIG (reference sequence).